A single sample gave rise to the 5 T cell receptor beta chains below, sequenced in a study of vaccination and CD4 T cells after COVID-19. Documented time point: late sampling 161 to 241 days after vaccination in a few convalescent patients. The treatment is: roughly ten-day PBMC culture with coronavirus spike peptide pools or control peptides (ViraFEST assay). Scientists ran DNA taken from cultured CD4+ T cells through the Oncomine TCR Beta short-read assay for sequencing. TCRdb re-called the PCR reads through MiXCR, storing one row per CDR3 protein. Altogether under 20,000 distinct CDR3 sequences are present, 44% being singletons, with the ten largest covering 15% to 20%. These TCRs' antigens remain unknown. Sequenced here: CD4+ T cells from blood, cultured in vitro, sampled about 7 months after SARS-CoV-2 vaccination. The receptors stem from a human donor who had recovered from COVID-19.

In this sample, this clonotype turned up a few times. The rearrangement links TRBV5-4 to TRBJ1-6; a possible D gene is TRBD1 (5 bases). This CDR3 contains 16 residues. Looked up from germline, CDR1 is SGHNT and CDR2 is YYREEE (reference sequence). The V end lost 4 bases, the J end lost 10 bases, and 21 bases lay between the germline ends. The CDR3 sequence: CASSKGLERFGSPLHF. DNA of the CDR3: TGTGCCAGCAGCAAGGGACTGGAGAGGTTTGGCTCACCCCTCCACTTT.

This clonotype is a singleton in its sample. The chain recombines TRBV7-2 with TRBJ2-1, with D hard to call. CDR3 length equals 11 residues. Trimming shortened V by 5 bases and J by 8 bases, and 7 bases separated the two germline ends. CDR1 SGHTA and CDR2 FQGNSA come from the germline V gene. Here the CDR3 DNA reads TGTGCCAGCAGCCCGAGCTATGAGCAGTTCTTC. Residues: CASSPSYEQFF.

This clonotype appeared a few times. The V gene is TRBV6-5, the J gene TRBJ1-5; no clear D. This CDR3 has 14 amino acids. Trimming pared 4 bases from V and 0 bases from J, leaving 7 bases between. In germline, CDR1 is MNHEY, CDR2 SVGAGI. CDR3 sequence: CASSSPNSNQPQHF. In DNA, the CDR3 is TGTGCCAGCAGTTCCCCAAATAGCAATCAGCCCCAGCATTTT.

The chain is built from TRBV6-5 and TRBJ2-7, with 8 bases identical to TRBD2. The J segment lost 1 base and the V segment lost 4 bases, leaving 6 bases of the junction unmatched. Per the germline V gene, CDR1 is MNHEY and CDR2 is SVGAGI. The CDR3 covers 15 residues. CDR3 in amino acids: CASSSTSSGSYEQYF. The DNA of the CDR3 is TGTGCCAGCAGTTCCACTTCTAGCGGGTCCTACGAGCAGTACTTC.

J is TRBJ2-1 and V is TRBV27; 14 nucleotides agree with TRBD2. Trimming removed 0 bases from V and 8 bases from J; junction bases left unmatched: 6. Germline V gives CDR1 MNHEY, CDR2 SMNVEV (reference sequence). This CDR3 is 17 amino acids long. The CDR3 spells CASSLSYPGLAGDEQFF. The CDR3 DNA follows: TGTGCCAGCAGTTTATCCTATCCGGGACTAGCGGGGGATGAGCAGTTCTTC.